A selection of T cell receptor beta chains follows, all from one sample in a study of blood T cell repertoires in COVID-19. The method was immunoSEQ multiplex PCR; TCRdb's version includes in-frame clones alone and lacks a portion of them. Among 270,000 or so clones, 84% were seen once, and the ten largest hold around 7.8%. Material: peripheral blood. The receptors were gathered from a human donor in a cohort sampled during active COVID-19. Each CDR3 is given with its conserved first and last residue. D genes are given only for firm matches. A row's size may be missing; if present it is once, few, many or a size class.

d_call	cdr3_length	v_call	j_call	clone_size	cdr3_aa	cdr3_nt
NA	17	TRBV5-4	TRBJ1-6	NA	CASSPTSGGAKNSPLHF	TGTGCCAGCAGCCCTACCAGCGGGGGGGCCAAGAATTCACCCCTCCACTTT
TRBD2	16	TRBV2	TRBJ2-3	NA	CASSEGGGGVADTQYF	TGTGCCAGCAGTGAAGGGGGCGGGGGTGTCGCAGATACGCAGTATTTT
NA	13	TRBV5-4	TRBJ1-3	NA	CASSPDNGNTIYF	TGTGCCAGCAGCCCGGACAATGGAAACACCATATATTTT
NA	14	TRBV5-5	TRBJ1-2	NA	CASSLARVPYGYTF	TGTGCCAGCAGCTTGGCCAGGGTTCCCTATGGCTACACCTTC
TRBD1	13	TRBV27	TRBJ2-7	few	CASSHQTGLEQYF	TGTGCCAGCAGTCACCAGACAGGGCTCGAGCAGTACTTC
NA	12	TRBV12-3/TRBV12-4	TRBJ1-1	NA	CASSRDSFEAFF	TGTGCCAGCAGCCGAGACAGCTTTGAAGCTTTCTTT
TRBD1	16	TRBV7-2	TRBJ2-7	NA	CASSLSGNRGVYEQYF	TGTGCCAGCAGCTTATCGGGAAACAGGGGCGTTTACGAGCAGTACTTC
NA	15	TRBV3-1/TRBV3-2	TRBJ1-6	NA	CASSQGRGSNSPLHF	TGTGCCAGCAGCCAAGGCCGGGGTTCCAATTCACCCCTCCACTTT
NA	14	TRBV28	TRBJ2-5	NA	CASSPAQASRAQYF	TGTGCCAGCAGTCCCGCCCAGGCCTCCCGAGCCCAGTACTTC
TRBD1	13	TRBV6-5	TRBJ1-1	NA	CASSNRDRGRAFF	TGTGCCAGCAGTAACCGGGACAGGGGGCGAGCTTTCTTT
NA	13	TRBV2	TRBJ2-1	few	CASIANLLAEQFF	TGTGCCAGCATCGCAAACCTGTTGGCTGAGCAGTTCTTC
TRBD2	17	TRBV7-9	TRBJ2-1	NA	CASSLDVRLALNNEQFF	TGTGCCAGCAGCTTAGACGTGCGACTAGCGTTAAACAATGAGCAGTTCTTC
NA	15	TRBV7-2	TRBJ1-2	NA	CASSLSGPGNNGYTF	TGTGCCAGCAGCTTAAGTGGTCCGGGGAATAATGGCTACACCTTC
TRBD1	16	TRBV5-1	TRBJ2-1	once	CASSLRQGSTYNEQFF	TGCGCCAGCAGTTTGAGACAGGGGAGTACCTACAATGAGCAGTTCTTC
NA	13	TRBV6-5	TRBJ1-5	NA	CASSLGWNQPQHF	TGTGCCAGCAGCTTGGGCTGGAATCAGCCCCAGCATTTT
NA	13	TRBV9	TRBJ2-7	NA	CASSVRREDEQYF	TGTGCCAGCAGCGTACGCAGGGAGGACGAGCAGTACTTC
TRBD2	17	TRBV18	TRBJ2-1	once	CASSPQRLAGTYNEQFF	TGTGCCAGCTCACCGCAAAGACTAGCGGGAACCTACAATGAGCAGTTCTTC
NA	15	TRBV5-1	TRBJ2-3	NA	CASSLGGLFTDTQYF	TGCGCCAGCAGCTTGGGCGGCCTGTTCACAGATACGCAGTATTTT
NA	13	TRBV5-5	TRBJ2-5	NA	CASSLALQETQYF	TGTGCCAGCAGCTTGGCCCTACAAGAGACCCAGTACTTC
NA	11	TRBV19	TRBJ2-3	NA	CASTGGDTQYF	TGTGCCAGTACCGGGGGAGATACGCAGTATTTT
TRBD2	14	TRBV2	TRBJ2-1	NA	CASVGLAGGDEQFF	TGTGCCAGCGTGGGGCTAGCGGGGGGAGATGAGCAGTTCTTC
TRBD2	14	TRBV5-1	TRBJ2-2	NA	CASGVAGEAGELFF	TGCGCCAGCGGTGTAGCGGGAGAGGCCGGGGAGCTGTTTTTT
NA	13	TRBV6-5	TRBJ1-1	NA	CASSYEANTEAFF	TGTGCCAGCAGTTACGAGGCGAACACTGAAGCTTTCTTT
TRBD2	16	TRBV10-1	TRBJ2-1	NA	CASSEYISGSYNEQFF	TGCGCCAGCAGTGAATATATTAGCGGGTCCTACAATGAGCAGTTCTTC
NA	14	TRBV5-1	TRBJ2-5	NA	CASSLGRALETQYF	TGCGCCAGCAGCTTAGGGCGGGCACTAGAGACCCAGTACTTC
NA	14	TRBV5-1	TRBJ2-6	NA	CASSLGGSANVLTF	TGCGCCAGCAGCTTGGGAGGTTCCGCCAACGTCCTGACTTTC
NA	15	TRBV18	TRBJ1-4	NA	CASSPFGGADEKLFF	TGTGCCAGCTCACCATTTGGGGGGGCCGATGAAAAACTGTTTTTT
NA	17	TRBV18	TRBJ2-1	NA	CASSPPFGETSYNEQFF	TGTGCCAGCTCACCACCTTTTGGAGAAACCTCCTACAATGAGCAGTTCTTC
NA	13	TRBV5-4	TRBJ2-1	NA	CASSLRGSASQFF	TGTGCCAGCAGCTTGCGTGGGAGCGCCTCGCAGTTCTTC
TRBD1	17	TRBV13	TRBJ1-6	few	CASSLGWRTGELSPLHF	TGTGCCAGCAGCTTAGGGTGGAGGACAGGCGAATTATCACCCCTCCACTTT
NA	13	TRBV11-3	TRBJ1-1	many	CASSLGGGAEAFF	TGTGCCAGCAGCTTAGGGGGCGGAGCTGAAGCTTTCTTT
NA	16	TRBV7-3	TRBJ2-1	few	CASSSPLGSGNNEQFF	TGTGCCAGCAGCTCCCCCCTTGGTAGCGGCAACAATGAGCAGTTCTTC
TRBD2	13	TRBV6-5	TRBJ2-1	NA	CASRTSGRNEQFF	TGTGCCAGTAGGACTAGCGGGAGGAATGAGCAGTTCTTC
TRBD1	15	TRBV7-3	TRBJ1-2	NA	CASSLTGTGGKGYTF	TGTGCCAGCAGCTTAACAGGGACAGGGGGAAAAGGCTACACCTTC
NA	16	TRBV10-3	TRBJ1-5	once	CAISEFRTETTPPQHF	TGTGCCATCAGTGAGTTTAGAACAGAAACGACCCCCCCCCAGCATTTT
NA	15	TRBV7-7	TRBJ2-5	NA	CASREGAGDGETQYF	TGTGCTAGCAGAGAGGGAGCGGGTGACGGGGAGACCCAGTACTTC
TRBD1	14	TRBV5-5	TRBJ2-1	NA	CASSRQGQGNEQFF	TGTGCCAGCAGCCGACAGGGGCAAGGGAATGAGCAGTTCTTC
NA	15	TRBV5-1	TRBJ2-7	NA	CASSPRQASTYEQYF	TGCGCCAGCAGCCCCCGACAGGCGTCGACCTACGAGCAGTACTTC
NA	11	TRBV20-1	TRBJ1-1	NA	CSARRSAEAFF	TGCAGTGCCCGGAGATCGGCTGAAGCTTTCTTT
NA	16	TRBV19	TRBJ1-4	NA	CASSISRIGFGEKLFF	TGTGCCAGTAGTATATCCAGGATCGGTTTTGGCGAAAAACTGTTTTTT
NA	15	TRBV15	TRBJ1-3	NA	CATSRDRASGNTIYF	TGTGCCACCAGCAGAGATCGAGCCTCTGGAAACACCATATATTTT
TRBD1	15	TRBV5-1	TRBJ1-1	once	CASSLEVRGLTEAFF	TGCGCCAGCAGCTTGGAGGTCAGGGGGCTCACTGAAGCTTTCTTT
NA	15	TRBV19	TRBJ1-5	NA	CASSIGGNSYQPQHF	TGTGCCAGTAGTATTGGGGGGAATTCGTATCAGCCCCAGCATTTT
NA	13	TRBV6-5	TRBJ2-7	once	CASSYLRGSEQYF	TGTGCCAGCAGTTACCTCAGGGGCTCCGAGCAGTACTTC
NA	15	TRBV4-3	TRBJ1-3	NA	CASSPTSGSGNTIYF	TGCGCCAGCAGCCCCACGTCCGGGTCTGGAAACACCATATATTTT
NA	13	TRBV11-2	TRBJ1-6	many	CASSLEFGSPLHF	TGTGCCAGCAGCTTAGAATTCGGGTCACCCCTCCACTTT
NA	13	TRBV7-9	TRBJ2-2	NA	CASSSRGSGELFF	TGTGCCAGCAGTTCCCGCGGGTCCGGGGAGCTGTTTTTT
NA	11	TRBV20-1	TRBJ2-1	NA	CSALDSNEQFF	TGCAGTGCTTTGGACAGCAATGAGCAGTTCTTC
NA	12	TRBV6-2/TRBV6-3	TRBJ1-1	NA	CASSLTNTEAFF	TGTGCCAGCAGCCTGACTAACACTGAAGCTTTCTTT
TRBD1	18	TRBV3-1/TRBV3-2	TRBJ1-2	NA	CASSQDQVRQGPNYGYTF	TGTGCCAGCAGCCAAGACCAAGTTAGACAGGGGCCTAACTATGGCTACACCTTC
NA	14	TRBV6-5	TRBJ1-2	NA	CASTPREPNYGYTF	TGTGCCAGCACCCCCCGGGAGCCGAACTATGGCTACACCTTC
NA	14	TRBV5-4	TRBJ2-1	NA	CASSSSDRYNEQFF	TGTGCCAGCAGCTCCTCGGACAGATACAATGAGCAGTTCTTC
TRBD1	15	TRBV7-3	TRBJ2-7	NA	CASSLQGQGTYEQYF	TGTGCCAGCAGCCTCCAGGGACAGGGGACCTACGAGCAGTACTTC
NA	14	TRBV5-5	TRBJ1-2	NA	CASSHGAGNYGYTF	TGTGCCAGCAGTCATGGCGCGGGAAACTATGGCTACACCTTC
NA	14	TRBV10-1	TRBJ1-1	NA	CASSDRGANTEAFF	TGCGCCAGCAGTGACCGGGGGGCCAACACTGAAGCTTTCTTT